The rows below give T cell receptor beta chains drawn from one sample of a study of PD-1 blockade in classical Hodgkin lymphoma. Some clones are missing from TCRdb's copy, which holds only in-frame ones; the method was immunoSEQ multiplex PCR. In the table there are about 22,000 clones, approximately 68% of which are singletons. This material consisted of CD4+ T cells from blood, taken before the fourth cycle of nivolumab. The receptors shown here come from a human donor with classical Hodgkin lymphoma. Each CDR3 is given with its conserved first and last residue. Each record gives: V gene, clone size, CDR3 length, D gene, J gene, CDR3 protein, CDR3 DNA. A D gene is named only where the DNA matches it firmly. Part of the rows lack a size; the others show once, few, many or a class for expanded clones.

V gene: TRBV19; clone size: .; CDR3 length: 16; D gene: TRBD1; J gene: TRBJ1-2; CDR3 protein: CASSIRRQGASYGYTF; CDR3 DNA: TGTGCCAGTAGTATACGGCGACAGGGGGCCAGCTATGGCTACACCTTC
V gene: TRBV4-1; clone size: .; CDR3 length: 14; D gene: TRBD1; J gene: TRBJ1-5; CDR3 protein: CASSKGAGGQPQHF; CDR3 DNA: TGCGCCAGCAGCAAGGGGGCGGGGGGTCAGCCCCAGCATTTT
V gene: TRBV11-2; clone size: .; CDR3 length: 14; D gene: .; J gene: TRBJ1-3; CDR3 protein: CASSLTRGGNTIYF; CDR3 DNA: TGTGCCAGCAGCTTAACAAGAGGAGGAAACACCATATATTTT
V gene: TRBV6-5; clone size: .; CDR3 length: 15; D gene: .; J gene: TRBJ1-1; CDR3 protein: CASSAQALSNTEAFF; CDR3 DNA: TGTGCCAGCAGTGCTCAGGCCCTATCGAACACTGAAGCTTTCTTT
V gene: TRBV4-2; clone size: few; CDR3 length: 14; D gene: .; J gene: TRBJ2-1; CDR3 protein: CASSLPGGTNEQFF; CDR3 DNA: TGTGCCAGCAGCCTCCCGGGTGGAACCAATGAGCAGTTCTTC
V gene: TRBV28; clone size: .; CDR3 length: 14; D gene: TRBD1; J gene: TRBJ1-5; CDR3 protein: CASKVGGAGQPQHF; CDR3 DNA: TGTGCCAGCAAAGTAGGGGGCGCAGGTCAGCCCCAGCATTTT
V gene: TRBV29-1; clone size: .; CDR3 length: 13; D gene: .; J gene: TRBJ2-3; CDR3 protein: CSVGLGRTDTQYF; CDR3 DNA: TGCAGCGTTGGTCTAGGGCGTACAGATACGCAGTATTTT
V gene: TRBV19; clone size: .; CDR3 length: 14; D gene: TRBD1; J gene: TRBJ2-3; CDR3 protein: CASRDRGRSDTQYF; CDR3 DNA: TGTGCCAGTAGAGACAGGGGGCGCTCGGATACGCAGTATTTT
V gene: TRBV6-1; clone size: .; CDR3 length: 16; D gene: TRBD1; J gene: TRBJ2-5; CDR3 protein: CASSESGQGVGETQYF; CDR3 DNA: TGTGCCAGCAGTGAATCGGGCCAGGGGGTAGGAGAGACCCAGTACTTC
V gene: TRBV5-5; clone size: few; CDR3 length: 16; D gene: TRBD1; J gene: TRBJ1-6; CDR3 protein: CASSSGQGYSNSPLHF; CDR3 DNA: TGTGCCAGCAGTTCCGGACAGGGTTACTCTAATTCACCCCTCCACTTT
V gene: TRBV7-2; clone size: .; CDR3 length: 14; D gene: .; J gene: TRBJ1-2; CDR3 protein: CASRTRQADYGYTF; CDR3 DNA: TGTGCCAGCAGAACGAGGCAAGCGGACTATGGCTACACCTTC
V gene: TRBV7-9; clone size: .; CDR3 length: 17; D gene: .; J gene: TRBJ2-1; CDR3 protein: CASSLAKLSGSYNEQFF; CDR3 DNA: TGTGCCAGCAGCTTAGCGAAGTTAAGTGGCTCCTACAATGAGCAGTTCTTC
V gene: TRBV20-1; clone size: .; CDR3 length: 10; D gene: .; J gene: TRBJ2-5; CDR3 protein: CSAGEETQYF; CDR3 DNA: TGCAGTGCCGGAGAAGAGACCCAGTACTTC
V gene: TRBV7-2; clone size: .; CDR3 length: 15; D gene: .; J gene: TRBJ2-7; CDR3 protein: CASSSTTGVRYEQYF; CDR3 DNA: TGTGCCAGCAGCTCGACGACTGGCGTCCGCTACGAGCAGTACTTC
V gene: TRBV5-6; clone size: .; CDR3 length: 12; D gene: .; J gene: TRBJ2-7; CDR3 protein: CASSLAPYEQYF; CDR3 DNA: TGTGCCAGCAGTCTTGCCCCCTACGAGCAGTACTTC
V gene: TRBV15; clone size: .; CDR3 length: 14; D gene: .; J gene: TRBJ2-2; CDR3 protein: CATRLSGYTGELFF; CDR3 DNA: TGTGCCACCAGGCTCTCAGGGTACACCGGGGAGCTGTTTTTT
V gene: TRBV28; clone size: .; CDR3 length: 15; D gene: .; J gene: TRBJ1-2; CDR3 protein: CASSLGGGAGYGYTF; CDR3 DNA: TGTGCCAGCAGTTTGGGGGGGGGCGCCGGGTATGGCTACACCTTC
V gene: TRBV7-9; clone size: .; CDR3 length: 14; D gene: .; J gene: TRBJ2-4; CDR3 protein: CASSLRWKEDIQYF; CDR3 DNA: TGTGCCAGCAGCTTAAGGTGGAAGGAGGACATTCAGTACTTC
V gene: TRBV7-6; clone size: .; CDR3 length: 16; D gene: .; J gene: TRBJ1-3; CDR3 protein: CASSLAAPGTGNTIYF; CDR3 DNA: TGTGCCAGCAGCTTAGCGGCTCCCGGGACAGGAAACACCATATATTTT
V gene: TRBV6-5; clone size: .; CDR3 length: 14; D gene: .; J gene: TRBJ1-5; CDR3 protein: CASSYFGSNQPQHF; CDR3 DNA: TGTGCCAGCAGTTACTTCGGTAGCAATCAGCCCCAGCATTTT
V gene: TRBV7-6; clone size: .; CDR3 length: 16; D gene: .; J gene: TRBJ1-3; CDR3 protein: CASRNDPLWQRNTIYF; CDR3 DNA: TGTGCCAGCAGAAACGACCCCCTGTGGCAGAGAAACACCATATATTTT
V gene: TRBV5-6; clone size: .; CDR3 length: 15; D gene: .; J gene: TRBJ1-3; CDR3 protein: CASSLSFHSGNTIYF; CDR3 DNA: TGTGCCAGCAGCTTGTCCTTCCACTCTGGAAACACCATATATTTT
V gene: TRBV9; clone size: .; CDR3 length: 16; D gene: TRBD1; J gene: TRBJ2-5; CDR3 protein: CASSVSPGQGAGTQYF; CDR3 DNA: TGTGCCAGCAGCGTCTCGCCGGGACAGGGGGCCGGGACCCAGTACTTC
V gene: TRBV7-9; clone size: .; CDR3 length: 12; D gene: .; J gene: TRBJ2-7; CDR3 protein: CASSLSRDEQYF; CDR3 DNA: TGTGCCAGCAGCTTGTCGAGGGACGAGCAGTACTTC
V gene: TRBV7-3; clone size: .; CDR3 length: 16; D gene: TRBD1; J gene: TRBJ2-1; CDR3 protein: CASSLGDRGRLNEQFF; CDR3 DNA: TGTGCCAGCAGCTTAGGGGACAGGGGGCGACTGAATGAGCAGTTCTTC
V gene: TRBV6-7; clone size: .; CDR3 length: 16; D gene: .; J gene: TRBJ1-5; CDR3 protein: CASSYPGRYSNQPQHF; CDR3 DNA: TGTGCCAGCAGTTATCCTGGACGGTATAGCAATCAGCCCCAGCATTTT
V gene: TRBV25-1; clone size: .; CDR3 length: 12; D gene: .; J gene: TRBJ1-5; CDR3 protein: CASSVGRQPQHF; CDR3 DNA: TGTGCCAGCAGTGTCGGCCGTCAGCCCCAGCATTTT
V gene: TRBV4-1; clone size: .; CDR3 length: 14; D gene: .; J gene: TRBJ1-5; CDR3 protein: CASSQVQINQPQHF; CDR3 DNA: TGCGCCAGCAGCCAAGTTCAGATCAATCAGCCCCAGCATTTT
V gene: TRBV4-1; clone size: once; CDR3 length: 16; D gene: .; J gene: TRBJ2-6; CDR3 protein: CASSQFGGAGANVLTF; CDR3 DNA: TGCGCCAGCAGCCAATTCGGGGGAGCCGGGGCCAACGTCCTGACTTTC
V gene: TRBV28; clone size: .; CDR3 length: 15; D gene: .; J gene: TRBJ1-2; CDR3 protein: CASSPGLAGHYGYTF; CDR3 DNA: TGTGCCAGCAGCCCGGGCCTCGCGGGGCACTATGGCTACACCTTC
V gene: TRBV18; clone size: .; CDR3 length: 12; D gene: .; J gene: TRBJ2-1; CDR3 protein: CASSPPYNEQFF; CDR3 DNA: TGTGCCAGCTCACCACCCTACAATGAGCAGTTCTTC